This TCR beta chain was observed in a study of blood T cells in healthy people across ages. For the second PCR, which ran for about 6 to 11 cycles, a sample-barcoded 5' primer and a J-beta primer mix were used. TCRdb recomputed calls from the 5' RACE reads with MiXCR, one row per CDR3 protein. Of about 1.8 million distinct CDR3 sequences in the sample, around 48% were seen once. Between the trimmed V and J ends, which lost 4 bases and 0 bases, there was a span of 10 bases. Germline CDR1 and CDR2: MNHNS and SASEGT. The CDR3 extends over 15 amino acids. The source of this sequence is a middle-aged woman in good health. This chain connects TRBV6-1 to TRBJ1-5; D is unresolved. Material for sequencing was blood. CDR3: CASSGDDRSNQPQHF. The CDR3, as DNA: TGTGCCAGCAGTGGAGATGACCGTAGCAATCAGCCCCAGCATTTT.